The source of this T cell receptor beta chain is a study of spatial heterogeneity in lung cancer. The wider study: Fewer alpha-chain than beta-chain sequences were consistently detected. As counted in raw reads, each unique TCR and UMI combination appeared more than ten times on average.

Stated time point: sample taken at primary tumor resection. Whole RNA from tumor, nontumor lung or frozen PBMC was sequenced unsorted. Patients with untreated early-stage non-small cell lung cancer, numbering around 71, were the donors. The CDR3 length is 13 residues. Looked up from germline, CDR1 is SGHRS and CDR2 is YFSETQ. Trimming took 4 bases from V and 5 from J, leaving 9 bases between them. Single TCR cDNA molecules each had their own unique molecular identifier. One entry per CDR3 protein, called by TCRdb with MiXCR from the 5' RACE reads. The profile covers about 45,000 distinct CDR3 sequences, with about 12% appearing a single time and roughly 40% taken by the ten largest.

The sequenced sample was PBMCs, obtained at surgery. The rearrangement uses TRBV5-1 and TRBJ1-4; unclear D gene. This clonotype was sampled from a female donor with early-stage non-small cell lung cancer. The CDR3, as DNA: TGCGCCAGCAGCATCGGACCCAATGAAAAACTGTTTTTT. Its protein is CASSIGPNEKLFF.